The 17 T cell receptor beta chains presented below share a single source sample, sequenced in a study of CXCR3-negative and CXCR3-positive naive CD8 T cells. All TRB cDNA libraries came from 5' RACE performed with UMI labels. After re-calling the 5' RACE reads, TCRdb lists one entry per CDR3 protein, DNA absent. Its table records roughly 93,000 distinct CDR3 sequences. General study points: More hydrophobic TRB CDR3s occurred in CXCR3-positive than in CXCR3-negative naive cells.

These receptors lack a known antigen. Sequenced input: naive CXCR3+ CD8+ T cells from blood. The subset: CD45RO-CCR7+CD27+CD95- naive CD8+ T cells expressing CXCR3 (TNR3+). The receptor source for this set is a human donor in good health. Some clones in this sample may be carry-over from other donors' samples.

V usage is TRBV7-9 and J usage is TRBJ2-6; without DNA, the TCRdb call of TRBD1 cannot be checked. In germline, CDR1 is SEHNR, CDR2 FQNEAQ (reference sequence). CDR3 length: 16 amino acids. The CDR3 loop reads CASSHPGVSGANVLTF.

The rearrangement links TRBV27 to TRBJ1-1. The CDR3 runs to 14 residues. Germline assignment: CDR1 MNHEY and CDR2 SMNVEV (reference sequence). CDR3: CASSLVSVNTEAFF.

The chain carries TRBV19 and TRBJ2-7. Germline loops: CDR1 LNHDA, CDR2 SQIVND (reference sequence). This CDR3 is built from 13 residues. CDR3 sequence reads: CASSIDLVYEQYF.

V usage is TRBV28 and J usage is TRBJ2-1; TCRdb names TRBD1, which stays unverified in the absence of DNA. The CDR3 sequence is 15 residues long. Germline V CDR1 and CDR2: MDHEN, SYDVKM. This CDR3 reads CASSYRGRGDNEQFF.

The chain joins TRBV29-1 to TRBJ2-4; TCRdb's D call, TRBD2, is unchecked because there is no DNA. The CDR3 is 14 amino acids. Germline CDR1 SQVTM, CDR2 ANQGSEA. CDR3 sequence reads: CSAVAGGPGNIQYF.

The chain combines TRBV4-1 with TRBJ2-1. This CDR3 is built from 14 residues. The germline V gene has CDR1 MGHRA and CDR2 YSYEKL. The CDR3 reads CASSQTTEYNEQFF.

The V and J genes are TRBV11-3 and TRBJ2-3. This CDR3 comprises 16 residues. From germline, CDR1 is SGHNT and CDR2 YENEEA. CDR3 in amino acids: CASSFTQQSFTDTQYF.

The CDR3 loop reads CASSGLTGGDEKLFF. The chain carries TRBV5-5 and TRBJ1-4; TCRdb lists TRBD1, though no DNA is available to test this call. CDR1 SGHKS and CDR2 YYEKEE come from the germline V gene (reference sequence). There are 15 residues in the CDR3.

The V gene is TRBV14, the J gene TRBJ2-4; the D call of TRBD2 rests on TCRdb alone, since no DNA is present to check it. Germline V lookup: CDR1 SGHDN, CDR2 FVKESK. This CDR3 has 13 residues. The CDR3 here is CASSQLLANIQYF.

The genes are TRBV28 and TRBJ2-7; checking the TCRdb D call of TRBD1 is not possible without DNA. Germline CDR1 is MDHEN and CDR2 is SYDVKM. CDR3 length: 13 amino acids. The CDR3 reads CASSPPGLYEQYF.

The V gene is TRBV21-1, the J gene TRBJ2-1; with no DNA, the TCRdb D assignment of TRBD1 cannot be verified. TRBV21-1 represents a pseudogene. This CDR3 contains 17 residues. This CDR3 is CASSKAPEAGLGNEQFF.

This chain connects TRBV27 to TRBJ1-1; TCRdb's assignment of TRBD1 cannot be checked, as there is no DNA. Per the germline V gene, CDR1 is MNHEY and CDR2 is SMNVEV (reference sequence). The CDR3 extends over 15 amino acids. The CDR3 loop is CASSYLTGGSTEAFF.

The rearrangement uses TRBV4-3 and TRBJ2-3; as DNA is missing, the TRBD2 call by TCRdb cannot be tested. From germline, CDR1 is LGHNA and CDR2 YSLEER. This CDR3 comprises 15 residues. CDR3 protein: CASSQEPAAGDTQYF.

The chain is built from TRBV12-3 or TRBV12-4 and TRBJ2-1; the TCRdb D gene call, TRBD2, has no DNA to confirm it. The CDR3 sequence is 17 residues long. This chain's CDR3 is CASSWTSGGPSYNEQFF.

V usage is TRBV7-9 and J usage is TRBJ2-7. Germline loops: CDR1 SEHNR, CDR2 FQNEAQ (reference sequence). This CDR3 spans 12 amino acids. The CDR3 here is CASSFPANEQYF.

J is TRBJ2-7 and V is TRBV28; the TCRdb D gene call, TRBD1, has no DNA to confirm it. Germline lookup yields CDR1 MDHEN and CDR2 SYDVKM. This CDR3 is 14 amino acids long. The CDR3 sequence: CASRETGGYREQYF.

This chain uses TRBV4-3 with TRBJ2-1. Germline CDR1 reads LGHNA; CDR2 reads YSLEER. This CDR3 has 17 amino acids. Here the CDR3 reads CASSQDSGLSSYNEQFF.